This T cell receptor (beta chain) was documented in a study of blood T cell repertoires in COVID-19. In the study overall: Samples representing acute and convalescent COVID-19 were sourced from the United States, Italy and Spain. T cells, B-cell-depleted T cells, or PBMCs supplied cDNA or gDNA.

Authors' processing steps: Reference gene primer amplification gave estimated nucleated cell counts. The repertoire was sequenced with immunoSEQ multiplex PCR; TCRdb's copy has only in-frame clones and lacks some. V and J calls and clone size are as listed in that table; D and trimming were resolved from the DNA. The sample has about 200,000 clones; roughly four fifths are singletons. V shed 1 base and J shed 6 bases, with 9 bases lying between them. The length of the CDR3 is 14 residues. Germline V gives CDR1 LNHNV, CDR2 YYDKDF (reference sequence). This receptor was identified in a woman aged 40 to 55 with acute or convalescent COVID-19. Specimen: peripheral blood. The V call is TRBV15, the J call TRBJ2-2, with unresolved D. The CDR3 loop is CATSRVGSSGELFF. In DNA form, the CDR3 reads TGTGCCACCAGCAGAGTGGGTAGCTCCGGGGAGCTGTTTTTT.